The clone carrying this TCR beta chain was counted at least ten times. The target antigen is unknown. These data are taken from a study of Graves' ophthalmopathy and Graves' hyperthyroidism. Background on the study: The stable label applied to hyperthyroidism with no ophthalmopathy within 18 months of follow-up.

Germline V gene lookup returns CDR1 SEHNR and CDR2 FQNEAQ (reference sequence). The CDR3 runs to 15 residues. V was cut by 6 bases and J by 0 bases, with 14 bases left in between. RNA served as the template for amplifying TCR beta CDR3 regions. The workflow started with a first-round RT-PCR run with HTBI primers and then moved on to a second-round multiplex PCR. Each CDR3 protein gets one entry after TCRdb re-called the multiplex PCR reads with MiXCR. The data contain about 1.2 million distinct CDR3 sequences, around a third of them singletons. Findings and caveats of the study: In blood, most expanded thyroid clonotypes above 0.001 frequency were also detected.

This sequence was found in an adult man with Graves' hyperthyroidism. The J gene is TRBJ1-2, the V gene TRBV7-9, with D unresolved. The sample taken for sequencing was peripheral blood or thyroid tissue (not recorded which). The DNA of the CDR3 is TGTGCCAGCAGAACGACATGGGGAGCTAACTATGGCTACACCTTC. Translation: CASRTTWGANYGYTF.